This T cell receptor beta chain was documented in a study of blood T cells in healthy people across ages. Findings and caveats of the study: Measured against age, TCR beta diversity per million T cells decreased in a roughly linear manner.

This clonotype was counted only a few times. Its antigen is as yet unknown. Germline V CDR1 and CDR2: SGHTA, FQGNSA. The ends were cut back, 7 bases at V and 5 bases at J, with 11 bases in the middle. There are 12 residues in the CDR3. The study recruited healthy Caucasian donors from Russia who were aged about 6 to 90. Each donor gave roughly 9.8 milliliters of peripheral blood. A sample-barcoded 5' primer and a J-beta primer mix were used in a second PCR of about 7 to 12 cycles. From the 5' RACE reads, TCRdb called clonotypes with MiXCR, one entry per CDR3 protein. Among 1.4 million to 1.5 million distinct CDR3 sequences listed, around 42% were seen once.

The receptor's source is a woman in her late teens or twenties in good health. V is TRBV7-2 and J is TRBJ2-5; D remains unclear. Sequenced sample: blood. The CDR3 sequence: CASNLGPETQYF. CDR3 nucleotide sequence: TGTGCCAGCAATTTAGGTCCGGAGACCCAGTACTTC.